This is a list of T cell receptor beta chains from one sample in a study of control samples from healthy donors and cancer patients. Repertoires were generated with immunoSEQ multiplex PCR, while TCRdb's copy carries only in-frame clones and drops some. This sample has 150,000 or so clones; 88% occur once, and the top ten carry more than 1.5%. Sample: blood. The receptors were sampled from a man younger than 35 in good health. Both conserved end residues are part of each CDR3. Each record gives: V gene, J gene, CDR3 protein.

v_gene: TRBV7-9; j_gene: TRBJ2-7; CDR3aa: CASSRPGFTTYEQYF
v_gene: TRBV5-4; j_gene: TRBJ2-2; CDR3aa: CASSSGPTNTGELFF
v_gene: TRBV15; j_gene: TRBJ1-1; CDR3aa: CATSRGGYGTEAFF
v_gene: TRBV10-3; j_gene: TRBJ2-5; CDR3aa: CAISDLAGGQGETQYF
v_gene: TRBV27; j_gene: TRBJ2-7; CDR3aa: CASSLLAGEAYEQYF
v_gene: TRBV6-1; j_gene: TRBJ2-7; CDR3aa: CASSEWARLEQYF
v_gene: TRBV18; j_gene: TRBJ1-2; CDR3aa: CASSEGQGTDGYTF
v_gene: TRBV21-1; j_gene: TRBJ1-5; CDR3aa: CASRTYGTFSNQPQHF
v_gene: TRBV6-5; j_gene: TRBJ1-2; CDR3aa: CASGGPSNYGYTF
v_gene: TRBV12-5; j_gene: TRBJ1-1; CDR3aa: CASGVQTGGGGMNTEAFF
v_gene: TRBV6-5; j_gene: TRBJ1-1; CDR3aa: CASTLTGRNTEAFF
v_gene: TRBV19; j_gene: TRBJ1-4; CDR3aa: CASSGQWNEKLFF
v_gene: TRBV11-1; j_gene: TRBJ1-2; CDR3aa: CASSFQREYGYTF
v_gene: TRBV20-1; j_gene: TRBJ2-7; CDR3aa: CSAIDRPLMYF
v_gene: TRBV19; j_gene: TRBJ2-1; CDR3aa: CASRQQGDEQFF
v_gene: TRBV28; j_gene: TRBJ2-1; CDR3aa: CASSPRDRHYNEQFF
v_gene: TRBV18; j_gene: TRBJ2-1; CDR3aa: CASSPLAGGGHNEQFF
v_gene: TRBV5-6; j_gene: TRBJ1-3; CDR3aa: CASSPSWTRAAGNTIYF
v_gene: TRBV13; j_gene: TRBJ2-7; CDR3aa: CASSPSSGEQYF
v_gene: TRBV7-9; j_gene: TRBJ1-6; CDR3aa: CASSLGNSPLHF
v_gene: TRBV2; j_gene: TRBJ1-6; CDR3aa: CASSEAPGVTVSPLHF
v_gene: TRBV11-1; j_gene: TRBJ1-1; CDR3aa: CASTPSGGSYTEAFF
v_gene: TRBV12-5; j_gene: TRBJ2-5; CDR3aa: CASGDPNRLPRKAQYF
v_gene: TRBV11-3; j_gene: TRBJ1-1; CDR3aa: CASSPRGGNEAFF
v_gene: TRBV7-9; j_gene: TRBJ1-4; CDR3aa: CASSFPGGDTDEKLFF
v_gene: TRBV7-8; j_gene: TRBJ2-7; CDR3aa: CASSLGTGGAGEQYF
v_gene: TRBV15; j_gene: TRBJ2-7; CDR3aa: CATSRDRTSSYEQYF
v_gene: TRBV27; j_gene: TRBJ1-1; CDR3aa: CASSFDRVNTEAFF
v_gene: TRBV13; j_gene: TRBJ1-6; CDR3aa: CASSVTGGGGYNSPLHF